A single sample gave rise to the 21 T cell receptor beta chains below, sequenced in a study of Graves' ophthalmopathy and Graves' hyperthyroidism. Scientists amplified the TCR beta CDR3 regions from RNA transcripts. Second-round multiplex PCR followed a first-round RT-PCR using HTBI primers. TCRdb processed the multiplex PCR reads anew with MiXCR; each CDR3 protein has one entry. The sample gives around 1,200,000 distinct CDR3 sequences, about two fifths of which show up once; over 8.5% is in the top ten. Material for sequencing was peripheral blood or thyroid tissue (not recorded which). The origin of the receptors is an adult man with Graves' hyperthyroidism.

There are a few counts of this clonotype. This rearrangement joins TRBV19 to TRBJ2-6; D is undetermined. The CDR3 sequence is 15 residues long. Germline V gives CDR1 LNHDA, CDR2 SQIVND (reference sequence). Deletions cut 4 bases from V and 0 bases from J, with 7 bases between. The CDR3 nucleotides are TGTGCCAGTAGTACGGACGGCTCTGGGGCCAACGTCCTGACTTTC. It specifies CASSTDGSGANVLTF. Variable domain in full (rest from reference TRBV19 and TRBJ2-6): DGGITQSPKYLFRKEGQNVTLSCEQNLNHDAMYWYRQDPGQGLRLIYYSQIVNDFQKGDIAEGYSVSREKKESFPLTVTSAQKNPTAFYLCASSTDGSGANVLTFGAGSRLTVL.

The V gene is TRBV11-2, the J gene TRBJ2-5; 13 bases are a match to TRBD2. With 4 bases clipped from V and 1 base from J, the junction kept 6 bases outside the gene matches. Germline V gives CDR1 SGHAT, CDR2 FQNNGV. The CDR3 runs 17 residues. The CDR3 region has the DNA TGTGCCAGCAGCTCACAGGGACTAGCGGGACTCCAAGAGACCCAGTACTTC. Protein product: CASSSQGLAGLQETQYF.

This clonotype appeared a few times. V usage is TRBV29-1 and J usage is TRBJ2-5; D possibly corresponds to TRBD1 (6 bases). Deletions cut 6 bases from V and 9 bases from J, with 20 bases between. The CDR3 length is 13 residues. Germline V CDR1 and CDR2: SQVTM, ANQGSEA. The CDR3 here is CSVRGHGEQPQYF. In DNA form, the CDR3 reads TGCAGCGTCCGGGGACACGGCGAACAGCCCCAGTACTTC.

In its sample, this clonotype was seen many times. V and J are TRBV25-1 and TRBJ1-4; D is perhaps TRBD1 (5 bases). V gave up 8 bases and J gave up 4 bases, with 11 bases separating them. CDR1 and CDR2 (germline): MGHDK, SYGVNS. The CDR3 has 13 amino acids. The CDR3 protein is CASSTDLNEKLFF. CDR3 coding DNA: TGTGCCAGCTCGACAGACCTTAATGAAAAACTGTTTTTT.

This chain uses TRBV27 with TRBJ2-5; 7 bases fit TRBD1. The CDR3 spans 14 residues. Trimming cost V 2 bases and J 2 bases; bases outside gene matches: 2. Germline CDR1 reads MNHEY; CDR2 reads SMNVEV (reference sequence). The CDR3 DNA reads as TGTGCCAGCAGTTTAATGGGACAGCAAGAGACCCAGTACTTC. Encoded protein: CASSLMGQQETQYF.

This clonotype was recorded many times. The chain combines TRBV9 with TRBJ1-3; unclear D gene. CDR1 is SGDLS and CDR2 is YYNGEE in the germline V gene. V was trimmed by 3 bases and J by 3 bases, leaving 4 bases between them. The CDR3 covers 12 residues. The chain's CDR3 is CASSGLGNTIYF. CDR3 nucleotides: TGTGCCAGCAGCGGACTTGGAAACACCATATATTTT.

The table lists this clonotype with a count of one. The chain combines TRBV7-8 with TRBJ2-5, with 7 positions matching TRBD2. CDR1 is SGHVS, CDR2 FQNEAQ, per germline. With V trimmed by 4 bases and J by 5 bases, 10 bases remained unmatched. This CDR3 contains 15 residues. The CDR3 DNA reads TGTGCCAGCAGCTCGGCCCGCGGGGGAGGGGAGACCCAGTACTTC. Translating gives CASSSARGGGETQYF.

This clonotype was detected many times. This chain joins TRBV7-2 and TRBJ2-5; D perhaps matches TRBD1 (6 bases). The V and J ends lost 1 base and 5 bases respectively, with 14 bases between them. This CDR3 has 15 amino acids. Per the germline V gene, CDR1 is SGHTA and CDR2 is FQGNSA. The CDR3 sequence: CASSLVGTQGETQYF. The CDR3 DNA reads as TGTGCCAGCAGCTTAGTGGGTACCCAGGGGGAGACCCAGTACTTC.

V usage is TRBV4-1 and J usage is TRBJ1-2; D is perhaps TRBD1 (5 bases). The CDR3 runs to 18 residues. The V gene's germline CDR1 is MGHRA and CDR2 YSYEKL. V lost 4 bases to trimming and J lost 5 bases, with 26 bases between them. The CDR3 DNA sequence: TGCGCCAGCAGCCTCACAAAATCCGAGAGGGACCACCCATATGGCTACACCTTC. Protein: CASSLTKSERDHPYGYTF.

The chain recombines TRBV20-1 with TRBJ1-6; 10 bases fit TRBD1. CDR1 DFQATT and CDR2 SNEGSKA come from the germline V gene (reference sequence). The CDR3 is 13 residues long. V lost 6 bases and J lost 10; bases outside the gene matches: 6. The CDR3 loop reads CSAFGQGDSPLHF. DNA of the CDR3: TGCAGTGCCTTCGGACAGGGGGACTCACCCCTCCACTTT.

This clonotype was recorded only once. The genes are TRBV4-3 and TRBJ1-4; D is unresolved. The CDR3 has 14 amino acids. With 4 bases removed from V and 8 bases from J, the gap between germline ends came to 14 bases. Germline V gene sequence: CDR1 LGHNA, CDR2 YSLEER. The CDR3 coding sequence is TGCGCCAGCAGCCTCGGGCAGGTGGCCGAAAAACTGTTTTTT. It encodes CASSLGQVAEKLFF.

This clonotype was observed at least ten times. The rearrangement links TRBV12-3 or TRBV12-4 to TRBJ1-1; D is perhaps TRBD1 (5 bases). CDR3 size: 12 residues. V was shortened by 7 bases and J by 7 bases, with 13 bases between the two germline ends. CDR3 residues: CASTTGGGEAFF. As DNA, the CDR3 is TGTGCCAGCACCACCGGGGGGGGTGAAGCTTTCTTT.

V is TRBV10-2 and J is TRBJ2-5; 7 bases align to TRBD1. The CDR3 length is 16 residues. Trimming at V came to 6 bases and at J to 5 bases, leaving 15 bases not matched to a gene. CDR1 is WSHSY and CDR2 is SAAADI in the germline V gene. The CDR3 region has the DNA TGCGCCAGCAGCACCGGACAGGTTAATGTTTTCGAGACCCAGTACTTC. Its protein is CASSTGQVNVFETQYF.

This clonotype was observed a handful of times. Germline and junction disagree at one end, which may indicate a read error. V is TRBV10-3 and J is TRBJ2-7, with 9 positions matching TRBD2. The CDR3 loop spans 16 amino acids. Per germline, CDR1 ENHRY and CDR2 SYGVKD. DNA for the CDR3: TGTGCCAGCAGTTACCCTCTAGCGGGGTACTCCTACGAGCAGTACTTC. This encodes CASSYPLAGYSYEQYF.

Only one count was recorded for this clonotype. The rearrangement uses TRBV29-1 and TRBJ2-7, with a weak D call TRBD2 (6 bases). The CDR3 has 11 residues. Germline V gene sequence: CDR1 SQVTM, CDR2 ANQGSEA. Trimming took off 7 bases at V and 5 bases at J, with 12 bases between the two ends. The CDR3 reads CSAPAGNEQYF. DNA for the CDR3: TGCAGCGCCCCTGCGGGGAACGAGCAGTACTTC.

This chain uses TRBV29-1 with TRBJ1-2; D may be TRBD1 (5 bases). V lost 0 bases and J lost 6, with 20 bases in between. The CDR3 runs 16 residues. Germline assignment: CDR1 SQVTM and CDR2 ANQGSEA. The chain's CDR3 is CSVEDGRGLLRDGYTF. As DNA, the CDR3 is TGCAGCGTTGAAGATGGGCGGGGACTCCTCAGGGATGGCTACACCTTC. Looking up the rest from reference TRBV29-1 and TRBJ1-2 gives the full variable domain: SAVISQKPSRDICQRGTSLTIQCQVDSQVTMMFWYRQQPGQSLTLIATANQGSEATYESGFVIDKFPISRPNLTFSTLTVSNMSPEDSSIYLCSVEDGRGLLRDGYTFGSGTRLTVV.

A word on this clonotype: Its ends do not fully match the called genes, so a read error is possible. This chain links TRBV7-8 with TRBJ1-2, with TRBD1 matching 11 bases. The germline V gene encodes CDR1 SGHVS and CDR2 FQNEAQ. The CDR3 loop spans 12 amino acids. The CDR3 DNA reads TGTGCCAGCAGCCCGGGACAGGGGGGGAGGTTCTTC. Residues: CASSPGQGGRFF. Together with reference TRBV7-8 and TRBJ1-2, the CDR3 gives the full variable domain: GAGVSQSPRYKVAKRGQDVALRCDPISGHVSLFWYQQALGQGPEFLTYFQNEAQLDKSGLPSDRFFAERPEGSVSTLKIQRTQQEDSAVYLCASSPGQGGRFFGSGTRLTVV.

Points on this clonotype: One junction end disagrees with the germline gene, perhaps due to a read error. The V call is TRBV29-1, the J call TRBJ1-1; tentative D call: TRBD1 (5 bases). Germline CDR1 SQVTM, CDR2 ANQGSEA. The CDR3 is 12 residues long. The CDR3 region has the DNA TGCAGCGTTGTCGGGGGGAACCCTGAAGCTTTCTTT. As protein: CSVVGGNPEAFF.

This clonotype has only a few counts. This clone may be a read error of a much larger clone one base away. This chain joins TRBV5-5 and TRBJ1-2; 7 bases map to TRBD1. The V gene's germline CDR1 is SGHKS and CDR2 YYEKEE (reference sequence). V lost 5 bases and J lost 6; bases outside the gene matches: 7. The length of the CDR3 is 13 residues. The CDR3 region is CASRLTGNDGYTF. The CDR3 coding sequence is TGTGCCAGCAGGTTGACAGGGAACGATGGCTACACCTTC.

V gene TRBV5-1 combines with J gene TRBJ1-2; no clear D gene. Trimming removed 0 bases from V and 4 bases from J, with 13 bases in between. Germline assignment: CDR1 SGHRS and CDR2 YFSETQ. CDR3 length: 15 residues. CDR3 region: CASSLGVGIIYGYTF. The CDR3 nucleotides are TGCGCCAGCAGCTTGGGGGTGGGAATCATCTATGGCTACACCTTC.

The table lists this clonotype with a few counts. The rearrangement uses TRBV27 and TRBJ1-1; a possible D gene is TRBD1 (5 bases). Deletions cut 4 bases from V and 7 bases from J, with 13 bases between. CDR3 size: 13 residues. Germline V gene sequence: CDR1 MNHEY, CDR2 SMNVEV (reference sequence). The CDR3 DNA reads TGTGCCAGCAGTTGGGGGGGTGTGGATGAAGCTTTCTTT. The encoded protein is CASSWGGVDEAFF.